This T cell receptor (beta chain) was sequenced for a study of blood T cell repertoires in COVID-19. Across the whole study: Donors in the United States, Italy and Spain gave samples during acute or convalescent COVID-19. PBMCs, B-cell-depleted T cells, or T cells provided the cDNA or gDNA that made up the material.

The CDR3 has 15 amino acids. The V and J ends lost 2 bases and 2 bases respectively, with 13 bases between them. CDR1 and CDR2 (germline): SGDLS, YYNGEE. Only in-frame clones appear in the TCRdb table, and some are missing; sequencing was by immunoSEQ multiplex PCR. The sample carries 150,000 to 200,000 clones, 75% to 95% recorded once. Sequencing was performed on peripheral blood. The chain recombines TRBV9 with TRBJ1-1; TRBD1 is a possible D gene (5 bases). The sequence came from a man over 45 with acute or convalescent COVID-19. The CDR3 bases are TGTGCCAGCAGCGTCGACCAGACAGCTAACACTGAAGCTTTCTTT. This codes for CASSVDQTANTEAFF.